This TCR beta chain was observed in a study of response to subunit inactivated influenza vaccine. Whole-study findings and limits: With each seasonal influenza vaccination, the authors suggested, few new T cells are recruited.

V was shortened by 4 bases and J by 1 base, with 17 bases between the two germline ends. The CDR3 is 16 residues long. From germline, CDR1 is SGHDN and CDR2 FVKESK. This clonotype was counted between two and nine times. Antigen unknown. TCRdb reanalysed the RT-PCR reads using MiXCR and keeps one entry per CDR3 protein. The repertoire has 590,000 or so distinct CDR3 sequences, around 15% of them found once; the top ten carry about 7.6%. The TCR originated in a man aged 50 to 59 who received an inactivated influenza vaccine. Material: PBMCs from blood, obtained 14 to 15 days before vaccination. The chain employs TRBV14 and TRBJ2-7; perhaps TRBD2 as D (5 bases). This chain's CDR3 is CASSPDYGVGSYEQYF. CDR3 bases: TGTGCCAGCAGCCCAGACTACGGAGTCGGGTCCTACGAGCAGTACTTC.